This is a list of T cell receptor beta chains from one sample in a study of regulatory T cells in long-lasting Graves disease. TCRdb reprocessed the multiplex PCR reads with MiXCR, giving one entry per CDR3 protein. The data hold about 430,000 distinct CDR3 sequences, with approximately 16% observed a single time. These same data were also listed under a study on T cells in Graves' hyperthyroidism and ophthalmopathy.

Sequenced here: peripheral blood mononuclear cells (PBMCs), sampled at new diagnosis, from a patient treated with antithyroid drugs. The receptor source for this set is a woman aged 40 to 55 with Graves disease. CDR3s include the opening cysteine and the closing phenylalanine or tryptophan. The D gene is left open where the match is weak. Not every row has a clone size; where given, it reads once, few, many or a size class.

D: TRBD2
J: TRBJ2-1
size: many
V: TRBV7-8
DNA: TGTGCCAGCAGCCAGAGGTTGTCTAGCGGGAGGGGGCAGTTCTTC
CDR3: CASSQRLSSGRGQFF

D: .
J: TRBJ1-2
size: few
V: TRBV19
DNA: TGTGCCAGTAGTCCCACCCGGGGACACAAGGGTAACTATGGCTACACCTTC
CDR3: CASSPTRGHKGNYGYTF

D: .
J: TRBJ2-7
size: many
V: TRBV12-3/TRBV12-4
DNA: TGTGCCAGCAGTCCTAACCGGGACTACGAGCAGTACTTC
CDR3: CASSPNRDYEQYF

D: TRBD2
J: TRBJ2-2
size: few
V: TRBV24-1
DNA: TGTGCCACCAGTGGGGGACTAGCGGGCTTCGAACACCGGGGAGCTGTTTTT
CDR3: CATSGGLAGFEHRGAVF

D: TRBD2
J: TRBJ2-7
size: few
V: TRBV20-1
DNA: TGCAGTGCGCTAGTGTCTCTAGCGGGAGCCTACGAGCAGTACTTC
CDR3: CSALVSLAGAYEQYF

D: TRBD1
J: TRBJ1-5
size: many
V: TRBV28
DNA: TGTGCCAGCAGGGGACAGGGGGAATATAGCAATCAGCCCCAGCATTTT
CDR3: CASRGQGEYSNQPQHF

D: .
J: TRBJ2-3
size: many
V: TRBV12-3/TRBV12-4
DNA: TGTGCCAGCAACGCGGCAGGGGCAGATACGCAGTATTTT
CDR3: CASNAAGADTQYF

D: TRBD2
J: TRBJ2-7
size: many
V: TRBV28
DNA: TGTGCCAGCAGTTTGGATTCTAGCGGGAGGCCGTACGAGCAGTACTTC
CDR3: CASSLDSSGRPYEQYF

D: .
J: TRBJ2-7
size: many
V: TRBV7-6
DNA: TGTGCCAGCAGCTTAGAATCCGGGGTGGGCTACGAGCAGTACTTC
CDR3: CASSLESGVGYEQYF

D: .
J: TRBJ2-6
size: many
V: TRBV11-2
DNA: TGTGCCAGCAGCTTAGAGTCGGGACTCAGGTCTGGGGCCAACGTCCTGACTTTC
CDR3: CASSLESGLRSGANVLTF

D: TRBD1
J: TRBJ2-7
size: many
V: TRBV28
DNA: TGTGCCAGCAGTTCCAGACAGGGTCAGGACGAGCAGTACTTC
CDR3: CASSSRQGQDEQYF

D: .
J: TRBJ1-6
size: many
V: TRBV7-3
DNA: TGTGCCAGCCAAACCGTGGTAGTTGGGCTTCCCAGCTCCTATAATTCACCCCTCCACTTT
CDR3: CASQTVVVGLPSSYNSPLHF

D: TRBD2
J: TRBJ2-2
size: .
V: TRBV7-6
DNA: TGTGCCAGCAGCTCTACTAGCGGGAGTAACACCGGGGAGCTGTTTTTT
CDR3: CASSSTSGSNTGELFF

D: .
J: TRBJ1-1
size: many
V: TRBV9
DNA: TGTGCCAGCAGCGTAGAGGGCAAGAACACTGAAGCTTTCTTT
CDR3: CASSVEGKNTEAFF

D: TRBD2
J: TRBJ2-3
size: .
V: TRBV20-1
DNA: TGCAGTGCTAGTAAATTCGGCGGGAGGGTGACTAGCACAGATACGCAGTATTTT
CDR3: CSASKFGGRVTSTDTQYF

D: TRBD2
J: TRBJ2-2
size: .
V: TRBV9
DNA: TGTGCCAGCAGCGAGAGCGATATAGGACTAGCGGGAGGCACCGGGGAGCTGTTTTTT
CDR3: CASSESDIGLAGGTGELFF

D: TRBD1
J: TRBJ1-5
size: many
V: TRBV9
DNA: TGTGCCAGCAGCGTAGAAGGGACAGGGAATGGTCAGCCCCAGCATTTT
CDR3: CASSVEGTGNGQPQHF

D: .
J: TRBJ2-1
size: many
V: TRBV11-3
DNA: TGTGCCAGCAGCTTAGGGGTCGGGACACCGAACAATGAGCAGTTCTTC
CDR3: CASSLGVGTPNNEQFF

D: .
J: TRBJ2-7
size: .
V: TRBV12-3/TRBV12-4
DNA: TGTGCCAGCACCCCTTCACTGGAGGGCTACGAGCAGTACTTC
CDR3: CASTPSLEGYEQYF

D: .
J: TRBJ1-3
size: few
V: TRBV7-9
DNA: TGTGCCAGCAGCCACACCGGAGGAGGAAACACCATATATTTT
CDR3: CASSHTGGGNTIYF

D: TRBD1
J: TRBJ1-2
size: many
V: TRBV30
DNA: TGTGCCTGGACCCCGGACAGGTCCGGGGGGGGCTACACCTTC
CDR3: CAWTPDRSGGGYTF

D: TRBD1
J: TRBJ1-6
size: many
V: TRBV10-3
DNA: TGTGCCATCAGTGGGGACAGGGGGCGAAATTCACCCCTCCACTTT
CDR3: CAISGDRGRNSPLHF

D: TRBD2
J: TRBJ2-1
size: many
V: TRBV12-3/TRBV12-4
DNA: TGTGCCAGCAGTGAGACTAGCGGGAGTAATGAGCAGTTCTTC
CDR3: CASSETSGSNEQFF

D: .
J: TRBJ2-1
size: .
V: TRBV6-2/TRBV6-3
DNA: TGTGCCAGCAGTTACTCTCAGTCGGGTGGTCTGGCATTTGAGCAGTTCTTC
CDR3: CASSYSQSGGLAFEQFF

D: .
J: TRBJ2-1
size: many
V: TRBV12-3/TRBV12-4
DNA: TGTGCCAGCAGTGGAAAGAGCTCCTACAATGAGCAGTTCTTC
CDR3: CASSGKSSYNEQFF

D: .
J: TRBJ2-1
size: many
V: TRBV24-1
DNA: TGTGCCACCAGTGATTGGAGGGCAAGCTCCTACAATGAGCAGTTCTTC
CDR3: CATSDWRASSYNEQFF

D: TRBD2
J: TRBJ2-1
size: many
V: TRBV2
DNA: TGTGCCAGCACCCTGCTAGCGGATAGCTCCTACAATGAGCAGTTCTTC
CDR3: CASTLLADSSYNEQFF

D: TRBD1
J: TRBJ2-3
size: .
V: TRBV2
DNA: TGTGCCAGCAGTTGGGACAGGGTGAGAACAGATACGCAGTATTTT
CDR3: CASSWDRVRTDTQYF

D: TRBD2
J: TRBJ2-7
size: many
V: TRBV18
DNA: TGTGCCAGCTCACCAGGGGGGGACTACGAGCAGTACTTC
CDR3: CASSPGGDYEQYF

D: TRBD2
J: TRBJ2-7
size: .
V: TRBV11-3
DNA: TGTGCCAGCAGCTTAATACGGGGGGGGGGCTACGAGCAGTACTTC
CDR3: CASSLIRGGGYEQYF

D: .
J: TRBJ2-3
size: .
V: TRBV25-1
DNA: TGTGCCAGCAGTGAATGGGACGAACGAAGTGGCACAGATACGCAGTATTTT
CDR3: CASSEWDERSGTDTQYF

D: TRBD1
J: TRBJ2-3
size: many
V: TRBV29-1
DNA: TGCAGCGTTTGGACAGGGGGCACAGATACGCAGTATTTT
CDR3: CSVWTGGTDTQYF

D: .
J: TRBJ2-1
size: many
V: TRBV12-3/TRBV12-4
DNA: TGTGCCAGCAGTTTAGCGTTAGCCGGGAGCTCCTACAATGAGCAGTTCTTC
CDR3: CASSLALAGSSYNEQFF

D: .
J: TRBJ2-5
size: .
V: TRBV5-6
DNA: TGTGCCAGCAGCACGACTATTGTAGAGACCCAGTACTTC
CDR3: CASSTTIVETQYF

D: .
J: TRBJ2-3
size: many
V: TRBV7-2
DNA: TGTGCCAGCAGCTTAGAGCGGTCAAGCACAGATACGCAGTATTTT
CDR3: CASSLERSSTDTQYF

D: TRBD2
J: TRBJ2-1
size: many
V: TRBV5-1
DNA: TGCGCCAGCAGCTTGGGACCACTAGCGGGAGTAAACTATGAGCAGTTCTTC
CDR3: CASSLGPLAGVNYEQFF

D: TRBD2
J: TRBJ2-1
size: .
V: TRBV20-1
DNA: TGCAGTGCTTCGGGACTAGCGCTAACCGTCAATGAGCAGTTCTTC
CDR3: CSASGLALTVNEQFF

D: TRBD2
J: TRBJ2-1
size: many
V: TRBV7-2
DNA: TGTGCCAGCAGCTTAGGTAGCGGGAGTTTCTATGAGCAGTTCTTC
CDR3: CASSLGSGSFYEQFF

D: TRBD1
J: TRBJ2-1
size: .
V: TRBV29-1
DNA: TGCAGCGTAGCCGGGACAGGTACCTACAATGAGCAGTTCTTC
CDR3: CSVAGTGTYNEQFF

D: .
J: TRBJ2-3
size: .
V: TRBV19
DNA: TGTGCCAGTAGTTTACAGGGCCTTCCTAGCACAGATACGCAGTATTTT
CDR3: CASSLQGLPSTDTQYF

D: .
J: TRBJ1-1
size: many
V: TRBV12-3/TRBV12-4
DNA: TGTGCCAGCAGTCCGGGGGCTGAAGCTTTCTTT
CDR3: CASSPGAEAFF

D: TRBD1
J: TRBJ1-4
size: many
V: TRBV30
DNA: TGTGCCTGGAGTCTAGGTGGGACAGAGGAAAAACTGTTTTTT
CDR3: CAWSLGGTEEKLFF

D: TRBD1
J: TRBJ2-1
size: many
V: TRBV7-3
DNA: TGTGCCAGCAGCCCAACAGGGGTAGCTGAGCAGTTCTTC
CDR3: CASSPTGVAEQFF

D: TRBD2
J: TRBJ2-1
size: many
V: TRBV11-2
DNA: TGTGCCAGTCGAGGACTAGCGGGACTTGAGCAGTTCTTC
CDR3: CASRGLAGLEQFF

D: .
J: TRBJ2-5
size: many
V: TRBV20-1
DNA: TGCAGTGTCCTCGACCCGGGTTTCGAGGGAAGGGAGTACTTC
CDR3: CSVLDPGFEGREYF

D: .
J: TRBJ2-7
size: many
V: TRBV30
DNA: TGTGCCTGGAGACAAACCTACGAGCAGTACTTC
CDR3: CAWRQTYEQYF

D: TRBD1
J: TRBJ2-7
size: many
V: TRBV7-2
DNA: TGTGCCAGCAGCTTAGCGCACAGGGGGCGAGAGCAGTACTTC
CDR3: CASSLAHRGREQYF

D: TRBD2
J: TRBJ2-3
size: many
V: TRBV6-1
DNA: TGTGCCAGCAGGCGGGAGGAAAGCACAGATACGCAGTATTTT
CDR3: CASRREESTDTQYF

D: .
J: TRBJ2-1
size: .
V: TRBV4-3
DNA: TGCGCCAGCAGCCAAGAGCCACACGCTTCAAATGAGCAGTTCTTC
CDR3: CASSQEPHASNEQFF

D: TRBD1
J: TRBJ2-1
size: many
V: TRBV19
DNA: TGTGCCAGTAGTATTAGAGGGGGCCTTTACAATGAGCAGTTCTTC
CDR3: CASSIRGGLYNEQFF

D: .
J: TRBJ2-5
size: many
V: TRBV10-2
DNA: TGCGCCAGCTCCCGGGCGCGGGGCCCATTGTACTTC
CDR3: CASSRARGPLYF

D: .
J: TRBJ2-3
size: many
V: TRBV12-3/TRBV12-4
DNA: TGTGCCAGCAGTCCGGGACAAAAAGGAGATACGCAGTATTTT
CDR3: CASSPGQKGDTQYF

D: .
J: TRBJ2-1
size: many
V: TRBV6-1
DNA: TGTGCCAGCAGTAAGCCACCCGGAGCGAATGAGCAGTTCTTC
CDR3: CASSKPPGANEQFF

D: TRBD2
J: TRBJ2-7
size: many
V: TRBV2
DNA: TGTGCCAGCAGGAGGGGTAGCGGGATCCCCGGACCGTACGAGCAGTACTTC
CDR3: CASRRGSGIPGPYEQYF

D: .
J: TRBJ1-1
size: .
V: TRBV12-3/TRBV12-4
DNA: TGTGCCAGCAGTTTGGACGGGGTGAACACTGAAGCTTTCTTT
CDR3: CASSLDGVNTEAFF